This passage covers 30 T cell receptor beta chains from one sample sequenced in a study of T cell repertoires in cytomegalovirus infection. From the reads, TCRdb called clonotypes with MiXCR, one entry per CDR3 protein. The sample yields approximately 550,000 distinct CDR3 sequences, 15% to 20% seen once. Sequencing input: CD8+ T cells from PBMCs. These receptors originate from a human donor in good health (CMV status not recorded). Some clones in this sample may be carry-over from other donors' samples.

This clonotype was detected many times. J is TRBJ2-3 and V is TRBV27, with 8 bases fitting TRBD2. The CDR3 runs 15 residues. V shed 4 bases, J shed 6 bases, and the junction held 9 bases outside the gene matches. Germline CDR1 MNHEY, CDR2 SMNVEV (reference sequence). The CDR3 protein is CASSSLAGWSDTQYF. CDR3 DNA: TGTGCCAGCAGTTCCCTAGCGGGTTGGTCGGATACGCAGTATTTT.

This clonotype turned up a few times. The chain recombines TRBV28 with TRBJ2-1, with 7 bases fitting TRBD2. CDR1 is MDHEN, CDR2 SYDVKM, per germline. J gave up 8 bases and V 3 bases, and 16 bases lay outside the gene matches. CDR3 size: 17 residues. This CDR3 reads CASSFPTVAGDSDEQFF. The CDR3 DNA sequence: TGTGCCAGCAGTTTCCCTACCGTCGCGGGAGATTCAGATGAGCAGTTCTTC.

This clonotype was detected only a few times. This chain uses TRBV5-1 with TRBJ2-7, with TRBD1 as a possible D gene (6 bases). The CDR3 consists of 15 residues. Germline V gives CDR1 SGHRS, CDR2 YFSETQ. The ends were cut back, 1 base at V and 4 bases at J, with 15 bases in the middle. Here the CDR3 DNA reads TGCGCCAGCAGCTTGCGGCAGGGGAAGCTATACGAGCAGTACTTC. Amino acid sequence: CASSLRQGKLYEQYF.

This clonotype was observed a handful of times. The J gene is TRBJ1-1, the V gene TRBV15, with TRBD1 as a possible D gene (6 bases). The germline gives CDR1 LNHNV, CDR2 YYDKDF (reference sequence). The ends were cut back, 1 base at V and 4 bases at J, with 19 bases in the middle. CDR3 length: 17 residues. The CDR3 DNA sequence: TGTGCCACCAGCAGAGCCCCACGCCGGGGGCTCGGCACTGAAGCTTTCTTT. Translation: CATSRAPRRGLGTEAFF.

In its sample, this clonotype was seen a few times. V usage is TRBV30 and J usage is TRBJ2-7, with 10 bases fitting TRBD2. The CDR3 totals 14 residues. V lost 3 bases and J lost 0; bases outside the gene matches: 2. CDR1 and CDR2 from the germline V gene are GTSNPN and SVGIG (reference sequence). The CDR3 sequence is CAWRIAGGSYEQYF. In DNA, the CDR3 is TGTGCCTGGAGGATAGCGGGAGGCTCCTACGAGCAGTACTTC.

Ten or more counts support this clonotype. The chain combines TRBV7-4 with TRBJ1-1, with D possibly matching TRBD1 (6 bases). The V gene's germline CDR1 is SGHVT and CDR2 SQSDAQ. The CDR3 sequence is 15 residues long. The V end lost 5 bases, the J end lost 2 bases, and 15 bases lay between the germline ends. CDR3 nucleotides: TGTGCCAGCAGCACCGAGGGGGGAATTAACACTGAAGCTTTCTTT. Residues: CASSTEGGINTEAFF.

This clonotype showed up just a few times. The chain recombines TRBV29-1 with TRBJ2-1, with D hard to call. This CDR3 is built from 15 residues. Trimming left V 1 base short and J 0 bases short, with 10 bases between. Germline V gene lookup returns CDR1 SQVTM and CDR2 ANQGSEA. CDR3 residues: CSVEGGPVSYNEQFF. DNA for the CDR3: TGCAGCGTTGAAGGGGGTCCCGTCTCCTACAATGAGCAGTTCTTC.

This clonotype was found a few times. This chain connects TRBV24-1 to TRBJ2-1; D is perhaps TRBD1 or TRBD2 (5 bases each). Trimming shortened V by 5 bases and J by 5 bases, and 12 bases separated the two germline ends. Germline V lookup: CDR1 KGHDR, CDR2 SFDVKD. The CDR3 loop spans 14 amino acids. CDR3 nucleotides: TGTGCCACCAGTGGTCGGGGCACCCACAATGAGCAGTTCTTC. It yields the protein CATSGRGTHNEQFF.

This clonotype was detected a few times. V and J are TRBV27 and TRBJ2-4; 7 nucleotides align to TRBD2. The germline V gene has CDR1 MNHEY and CDR2 SMNVEV (reference sequence). The CDR3 totals 13 residues. The V and J ends lost 4 bases and 13 bases, in that order; junction bases with no gene match: 10. The CDR3 sequence: CASSSTRGGNQYF. The DNA of the CDR3 is TGTGCCAGCAGTTCTACTCGCGGGGGTAACCAGTACTTC.

This chain uses TRBV2 with TRBJ1-1; 7 nucleotides align to TRBD1. This CDR3 contains 14 residues. CDR1 SNHLY and CDR2 FYNNEI come from the germline V gene. Germline trimming cut 6 bases from V and 2 bases from J; bases unmatched to any gene: 6. The CDR3 nucleotides are TGTGCCAGCAGCACAGGGGTCAGTAACACTGAAGCTTTCTTT. Translation: CASSTGVSNTEAFF.

This chain connects TRBV7-9 to TRBJ1-2; D is perhaps TRBD1 (5 bases). Germline CDR1 is SEHNR and CDR2 is FQNEAQ (reference sequence). The V gene lost 1 base and the J gene lost 14 bases, with 14 bases spanning the gap. This CDR3 contains 12 residues. CDR3 region: CASSLGGVRRTF. CDR3 coding DNA: TGTGCCAGCAGCTTAGGAGGGGTTAGAAGGACCTTC.

This clonotype was recorded a few times. V and J are TRBV6-2 or TRBV6-3 and TRBJ2-4; D is unresolved. Trimming pared 10 bases from V and 5 bases from J, leaving 9 bases between. The CDR3 consists of 11 residues. Germline CDR1 MNHEY, CDR2 SVGEGT. Here the CDR3 DNA reads TGTGCCACCTACGGCCAAAACATTCAGTACTTC. It translates to CATYGQNIQYF.

This clonotype has ten or more counts. This chain links TRBV7-8 with TRBJ2-2; D gene unclear. This CDR3 contains 14 residues. Germline V CDR1 and CDR2: SGHVS, FQNEAQ. V lost 3 bases, J lost 2 bases, and 7 bases lay in between. CDR3 coding DNA: TGTGCCAGCAGCTTTACAGTTAACACCGGGGAGCTGTTTTTT. It yields the protein CASSFTVNTGELFF.

The gene calls are TRBV4-1 and TRBJ2-7; D is ambiguous. Germline V gene lookup returns CDR1 MGHRA and CDR2 YSYEKL. This CDR3 has 15 amino acids. Trimming cost V 4 bases and J 4 bases, with 17 bases left between them. As DNA, the CDR3 is TGCGCCAGCAGCCGGTCTAGTGGGGAACGGTACGAGCAGTACTTC. Amino acids: CASSRSSGERYEQYF.

A few counts support this clonotype. This chain links TRBV27 with TRBJ1-5; possibly TRBD1 for D (5 bases). Trimming removed 2 bases at V and 7 bases at J, with 15 bases between. Germline-derived CDR1 and CDR2 are MNHEY and SMNVEV (reference sequence). The CDR3 length is 15 residues. The chain's CDR3 is CASSLERGGGQPQHF. CDR3 DNA sequence: TGTGCCAGCAGTTTAGAAAGGGGAGGAGGCCAGCCCCAGCATTTT.

The sample holds many counts of this clonotype. The V gene is TRBV9, the J gene TRBJ1-1; the D gene is possibly TRBD1 (5 bases). The CDR3 contains 13 residues. The V gene lost 0 bases and the J gene lost 6 bases, with 9 bases spanning the gap. Germline CDR1 SGDLS, CDR2 YYNGEE. CDR3 in amino acids: CASSVGGEPEAFF. CDR3 coding DNA: TGTGCCAGCAGCGTAGGGGGGGAGCCTGAAGCTTTCTTT. Full variable domain (remainder filled in from reference TRBV9 and TRBJ1-1): DSGVTQTPKHLITATGQRVTLRCSPRSGDLSVYWYQQSLDQGLQFLIQYYNGEERAKGNILERFSAQQFPDLHSELNLSSLELGDSALYFCASSVGGEPEAFFGQGTRLTVV.

A remark on this clonotype: One end of the junction varies from germline; a read error may be responsible. The chain has TRBV12-5 and TRBJ1-1; D not certain. The CDR3 covers 11 residues. In germline, CDR1 is LGHNT, CDR2 FRNRAP. The CDR3 spells CASGTGTDAFF. CDR3 bases: TGTGCTAGTGGAACGGGAACTGACGCTTTCTTT.

This clonotype came up many times. The chain links TRBV10-3 to TRBJ2-3, with D unresolved. Germline CDR1 is ENHRY and CDR2 is SYGVKD. The CDR3 runs to 15 residues. The V gene lost 6 bases and the J gene lost 2 bases, with 15 bases spanning the gap. The CDR3 is CAIRYQNANTDTQYF. In nucleotides, the CDR3 is TGTGCCATCAGGTACCAGAACGCCAACACAGATACGCAGTATTTT.

At least ten counts were recorded for this clonotype. The rearrangement uses TRBV4-1 and TRBJ2-7; perhaps TRBD2 as D (6 bases). CDR1 and CDR2 (germline): MGHRA, YSYEKL. This CDR3 has 15 residues. V was trimmed by 6 bases and J by 1 base, leaving 16 bases between them. CDR3 nucleotide sequence: TGCGCCAGCAGTTATCGGGACTCCCGATCCTACGAGCAGTACTTC. Protein product: CASSYRDSRSYEQYF.

This clonotype was recorded at least ten times. CDR3 protein: CASSLWSLEDRAYNEQFF. In nucleotides, the CDR3 is TGTGCCAGCAGCTTATGGAGCTTGGAAGACAGGGCTTACAATGAGCAGTTCTTC. This chain uses TRBV11-2 with TRBJ2-1, with 7 bases matching TRBD1. The V and J ends lost 2 bases and 4 bases, in that order; junction bases with no gene match: 14. CDR3 size: 18 residues. CDR1 and CDR2 (germline): SGHAT, FQNNGV.

This clonotype was found many times. This chain joins TRBV7-2 and TRBJ2-1; 11 bases are a match to TRBD2. This CDR3 is built from 15 residues. Germline V CDR1 and CDR2: SGHTA, FQGNSA. Trimming at V came to 4 bases and at J to 5 bases, leaving 4 bases not matched to a gene. CDR3 DNA: TGTGCCAGCAGCTCACTAGCGGGGGTCCACAATGAGCAGTTCTTC. Residues: CASSSLAGVHNEQFF.

This clonotype appeared many times. The chain has TRBV6-1 and TRBJ2-5; no definite D call. The V gene lost 4 bases and the J gene lost 7 bases, with 13 bases spanning the gap. The CDR3 contains 13 residues. The germline V gene has CDR1 MNHNS and CDR2 SASEGT. The CDR3 is CASSAPLSWTQYF. CDR3 in DNA: TGTGCCAGCAGTGCCCCCCTCTCGTGGACCCAGTACTTC.

A few counts support this clonotype. This rearrangement joins TRBV29-1 to TRBJ2-5; 7 bases are a match to TRBD1. Unmatched junction bases numbered 4, after V lost 1 base and J lost 5 bases. The V gene's germline CDR1 is SQVTM and CDR2 ANQGSEA. The CDR3 sequence is 13 residues long. The chain's CDR3 is CSVEGGGVETQYF. The CDR3 region has the DNA TGCAGCGTTGAAGGAGGGGGCGTTGAGACCCAGTACTTC. Full variable domain (remainder filled in from reference TRBV29-1 and TRBJ2-5): SAVISQKPSRDICQRGTSLTIQCQVDSQVTMMFWYRQQPGQSLTLIATANQGSEATYESGFVIDKFPISRPNLTFSTLTVSNMSPEDSSIYLCSVEGGGVETQYFGPGTRLLVL.

This clonotype has a handful of counts. The chain employs TRBV6-6 and TRBJ2-2, with D tentatively TRBD2 (5 bases). Trimming shortened V by 8 bases and J by 3 bases, and 10 bases separated the two germline ends. The CDR3 loop spans 13 amino acids. Germline CDR1 MNHNY, CDR2 SVGAGI (reference sequence). The CDR3: CASLKEDTGELFF. The CDR3 DNA reads as TGTGCCAGCCTCAAGGAGGACACCGGGGAGCTGTTTTTT.

This clonotype has just a few counts. The chain recombines TRBV20-1 with TRBJ1-6; D is possibly TRBD1 (6 bases). CDR3 length: 15 residues. Trimming shortened V by 0 bases and J by 7 bases, and 13 bases separated the two germline ends. The germline V gene encodes CDR1 DFQATT and CDR2 SNEGSKA (reference sequence). DNA of the CDR3: TGCAGTGCTAGAGATCGGAGGGGGATGAATTCACCCCTCCACTTT. Translation: CSARDRRGMNSPLHF.

Many counts were recorded for this clonotype. V is TRBV2 and J is TRBJ2-7, with 11 positions matching TRBD1. From germline, CDR1 is SNHLY and CDR2 FYNNEI. CDR3 length equals 15 residues. V was clipped by 5 bases and J by 4 bases; unmatched bases: 7. This CDR3 reads CASSTGQGELYEQYF. CDR3 sequence (DNA): TGTGCCAGCAGTACGGGACAGGGGGAGCTTTACGAGCAGTACTTC.

This clonotype was seen many times. V usage is TRBV15 and J usage is TRBJ2-5, with 8 bases lining up with TRBD2. CDR3 size: 15 residues. V lost 1 base to trimming and J lost 5 bases; unmatched junction nucleotides: 6. The V gene's germline CDR1 is LNHNV and CDR2 YYDKDF (reference sequence). The CDR3 loop is CATSRAREGQETQYF. CDR3 bases: TGTGCCACCAGCAGAGCCCGGGAGGGCCAGGAGACCCAGTACTTC.

Many counts were recorded for this clonotype. The chain links TRBV28 to TRBJ2-5, with D tentatively TRBD1 or TRBD2 (5 bases each). Germline V gene lookup returns CDR1 MDHEN and CDR2 SYDVKM. V shed 6 bases and J shed 4 bases, with 15 bases lying between them. The CDR3 sequence is 14 residues long. CDR3 residues: CASRVSGPAETQYF. In nucleotides, the CDR3 is TGTGCCAGCAGGGTTTCGGGGCCCGCAGAGACCCAGTACTTC.

CDR3 sequence reads: CASSLPDGTYEQYF. In DNA form, the CDR3 reads TGTGCCAGCTCATTGCCGGACGGTACCTACGAGCAGTACTTC. The gene calls are TRBV18 and TRBJ2-7; D remains unclear. V dropped 5 bases and J dropped 2 bases, with 13 bases sitting between them. The germline V gene has CDR1 KGHSH and CDR2 LQKENI. CDR3 length equals 14 residues.

This clonotype has a count of ten or more. The rearrangement uses TRBV7-9 and TRBJ1-1; D ambiguous. The CDR3 contains 13 residues. Germline loops: CDR1 SEHNR, CDR2 FQNEAQ (reference sequence). Trimming stripped 1 base from V and 6 bases from J, with 9 bases between. In nucleotides, the CDR3 is TGTGCCAGCAGCTTAGTTTCGGGTTCTGAAGCTTTCTTT. As protein: CASSLVSGSEAFF.